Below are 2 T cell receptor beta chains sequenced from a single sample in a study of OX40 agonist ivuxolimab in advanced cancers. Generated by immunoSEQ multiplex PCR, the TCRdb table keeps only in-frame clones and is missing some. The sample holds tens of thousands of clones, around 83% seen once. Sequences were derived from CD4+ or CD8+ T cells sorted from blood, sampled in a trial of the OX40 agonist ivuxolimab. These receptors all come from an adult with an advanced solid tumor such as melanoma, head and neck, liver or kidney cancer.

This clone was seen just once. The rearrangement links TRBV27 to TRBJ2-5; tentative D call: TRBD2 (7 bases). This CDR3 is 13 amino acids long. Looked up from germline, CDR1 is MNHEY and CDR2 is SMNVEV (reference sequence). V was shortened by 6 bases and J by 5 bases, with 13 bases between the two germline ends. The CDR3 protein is CASRLGGAETQYF. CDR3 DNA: TGTGCCAGCAGGCTTGGGGGGGCGGAGACCCAGTACTTC.

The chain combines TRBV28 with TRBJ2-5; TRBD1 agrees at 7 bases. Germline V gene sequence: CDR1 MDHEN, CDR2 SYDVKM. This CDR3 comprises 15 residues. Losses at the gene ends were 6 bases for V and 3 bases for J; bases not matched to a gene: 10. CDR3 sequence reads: CASRIGDREKETQYF. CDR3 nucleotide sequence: TGTGCCAGCAGGATTGGAGACAGGGAGAAAGAGACCCAGTACTTC.